These T cell receptor beta chains were read from a single sample in a study of STAT5B mutations in CD4+ large granular lymphocyte leukemia. TCRdb's table, derived via immunoSEQ multiplex PCR, lists solely in-frame clones and lacks some. Of nearly 35,000 clones in the sample, about 85% were seen once. Sequenced input: CD4+ T cells from blood buffy coats. The receptors derive from a human donor in good health. Both conserved end residues are part of each CDR3. The order of the fields is CDR3 length, D gene, J gene, V gene, clone size, CDR3 DNA, CDR3 protein. D genes are given only for firm matches. The size entry is marked missing in some rows and otherwise reads once, few, many or a size class.

>14|.|TRBJ2-7|TRBV7-2|.
TGTGCCAGCAGCTTCGACAGGAGCTCCTACGAGCAGTACTTC
CASSFDRSSYEQYF
>15|TRBD1|TRBJ1-1|TRBV5-6|.
TGTGCCAGCAGCTTGATCGGACAGGGGTACACTGAAGCTTTCTTT
CASSLIGQGYTEAFF
>14|.|TRBJ1-4|TRBV18|.
TGTGCCAGCTCACCAACCGACAATGGAGAAAAACTGTTTTTT
CASSPTDNGEKLFF
>16|TRBD2|TRBJ2-7|TRBV5-1|.
TGCGCCAGCAGCTTGCTTGCTAGCGGGAATACCTACGAGCAGTACTTC
CASSLLASGNTYEQYF
>15|TRBD1|TRBJ2-7|TRBV5-6|.
TGTGCCAGCAGCTCACAGGGGGGAAGCTCCTACGAGCAGTACTTC
CASSSQGGSSYEQYF
>15|.|TRBJ2-5|TRBV28|.
TGTGCCAGCAGTTTATCAGGGGCCCGACAAGAGACCCAGTACTTC
CASSLSGARQETQYF
>12|TRBD1|TRBJ1-2|TRBV28|.
TGTGCCAGCAGTATCACAGGGGTCGGCTACACCTTC
CASSITGVGYTF
>13|.|TRBJ2-4|TRBV7-9|few
TGTGCCAGCAGCCTCTCGGCCAAAAACATTCAGTACTTC
CASSLSAKNIQYF
>14|.|TRBJ1-4|TRBV6-6|.
TGTGCCAGCAGTTACGGCAGTCCTAATGAAAAACTGTTTTTT
CASSYGSPNEKLFF
>15|.|TRBJ1-5|TRBV4-2|.
TGTGCCAGCAGCCAGGCGTCCGGGGACAATCAGCCCCAGCATTTT
CASSQASGDNQPQHF
>19|TRBD2|TRBJ2-1|TRBV7-6|.
TGTGCCAGCAGCTTAGCCAGAGATGGGACTAGCGGGAGGTTCAATGAGCAGTTCTTC
CASSLARDGTSGRFNEQFF
>14|.|TRBJ2-1|TRBV19|.
TGTGCCAGTAGTACACCCGGACAGTACAATGAGCAGTTCTTC
CASSTPGQYNEQFF
>17|TRBD1|TRBJ1-2|TRBV5-5|.
TGTGCCAGCAGCCTTACGACAGGGTGGAACCCTAACTATGGCTACACCTTC
CASSLTTGWNPNYGYTF
>17|TRBD2|TRBJ2-1|TRBV9|.
TGTGCCAGCAGCACTACAACCGGGACTAGCGGAACCAATGAGCAGTTCTTC
CASSTTTGTSGTNEQFF
>13|.|TRBJ2-7|TRBV19|once
TGTGCCAGTAGTATAGCCGAGGGTCTCGAGCAGTACTTC
CASSIAEGLEQYF
>15|.|TRBJ2-5|TRBV5-1|.
TGCGCCAGCAGCTTGGAAAGGGGAATCCAAGAGACCCAGTACTTC
CASSLERGIQETQYF
>15|TRBD2|TRBJ2-2|TRBV2|once
TGTGCCAGCAGCGAGTTAGCGGGAGGGCAGGGGGAGCTGTTTTTT
CASSELAGGQGELFF
>19|TRBD1|TRBJ1-5|TRBV28|.
TGTGCCAGCAGTTTCTCGGGACAGGGGCCGGAATATAGCAATCAGCCCCAGCATTTT
CASSFSGQGPEYSNQPQHF
>14|.|TRBJ2-2|TRBV2|.
TGTGCCAGTCGGTGGCAATTGAACACCGGGGAGCTGTTTTTT
CASRWQLNTGELFF
>14|TRBD2|TRBJ2-7|TRBV5-1|few
TGCGCCAGCAGCGAGGCGGGAGGGACCTACGAGCAGTACTTC
CASSEAGGTYEQYF
>18|.|TRBJ1-5|TRBV5-6|.
TGTGCCAGCAGCTTGGCTACCTTTTCGCGGGGAACCAATCAGCCCCAGCATTTT
CASSLATFSRGTNQPQHF
>13|.|TRBJ1-1|TRBV6-5|.
TGTGCCAGCAGTTACTCCCGGGGCACTGAAGCTTTCTTT
CASSYSRGTEAFF
>13|.|TRBJ2-2|TRBV19|.
TGTGCCAGTCAGCGGGCGAACACCGGGGAGCTGTTTTTT
CASQRANTGELFF
>15|.|TRBJ1-5|TRBV18|.
TGTGCCAGCTCACCACCCGGGACCAGCAATCAGCCCCAGCATTTT
CASSPPGTSNQPQHF
>16|TRBD1|TRBJ1-1|TRBV5-4|.
TGTGCCAGCAGCTTGCTGACAGGGACGATGAACACTGAAGCTTTCTTT
CASSLLTGTMNTEAFF
>15|TRBD1|TRBJ2-7|TRBV4-3|.
TGCGCCAGCAGCCACGGGACAGGATTTACCTACGAGCAGTACTTC
CASSHGTGFTYEQYF
>13|.|TRBJ2-7|TRBV6-5|.
TGTGCCAGCAGTAACCACAGAGGCCTCGAGCAGTACTTC
CASSNHRGLEQYF
>15|TRBD2|TRBJ2-7|TRBV9|.
TGTGCCAGCAGCGCGCGGGCGGGAGTAAAGTACGAGCAGTACTTC
CASSARAGVKYEQYF
>12|.|TRBJ1-5|TRBV10-2|.
TGCGCCAGCAGTGAAGTTAATCAGCCCCAGCATTTT
CASSEVNQPQHF
>11|.|TRBJ2-7|TRBV6-5|.
TGTGCCAGCAGTAAACAGGGAAAGCAGTACTTC
CASSKQGKQYF
>15|TRBD1|TRBJ1-2|TRBV5-1|.
TGCGCCAGCAGCCAAATCGGGACAGGGGTCGATGGCTACACCTTC
CASSQIGTGVDGYTF
>13|.|TRBJ2-5|TRBV5-6|.
TGTGCCAGCAGCCGTCAGGTGCGGGAGACCCAGTACTTC
CASSRQVRETQYF
>13|.|TRBJ1-6|TRBV7-2|.
TGTGCCAGCAGCTTAGGCGCCCAATCACCCCTCCACTTT
CASSLGAQSPLHF
>15|TRBD1|TRBJ2-7|TRBV28|.
TGTGCCAGCTCCCTAACCGGGACAGGCCGCTACGAGCAGTACTTC
CASSLTGTGRYEQYF
>16|TRBD1|TRBJ2-3|TRBV7-2|few
TGTGCCAGCAGTCCCCGGATGGGACAGAGCACAGATACGCAGTATTTT
CASSPRMGQSTDTQYF
>16|.|TRBJ2-3|TRBV19|.
TGTGCCAGTAGTATTTACGGCAAACCCCCGGCAGATACGCAGTATTTT
CASSIYGKPPADTQYF
>17|TRBD1|TRBJ2-5|TRBV29-1|.
TGCAGCGTCCCCACGCCCCAGAACAGGGGCGGTGGGGAGACCCAGTACTTC
CSVPTPQNRGGGETQYF
>13|.|TRBJ1-3|TRBV5-4|few
TGTGCCAGCAGCCGAGGCTGGGGAAACACCATATATTTT
CASSRGWGNTIYF
>15|.|TRBJ1-2|TRBV7-9|once
TGTGCCAGCAGCTTCGGGCAGGGGCTTAACTATGGCTACACCTTC
CASSFGQGLNYGYTF
>11|.|TRBJ2-7|TRBV20-1|.
TGCAGTGCTAGAGGGGGCTACGAGCAGTACTTC
CSARGGYEQYF
>15|TRBD1|TRBJ2-5|TRBV28|.
TGTGCCAGCAGTTTAGGGACAGACCTCCAAGAGACCCAGTACTTC
CASSLGTDLQETQYF
>15|TRBD1|TRBJ1-2|TRBV19|few
TGTGCCAGTAGTCCACGGACAGGGAGCAACTATGGCTACACCTTC
CASSPRTGSNYGYTF
>17|.|TRBJ1-1|TRBV4-2|.
TGTGCCAGCAGCCAAGGGGGGATAGACGGGGAGAACACTGAAGCTTTCTTT
CASSQGGIDGENTEAFF
>14|.|TRBJ2-7|TRBV11-2|.
TGTGCCAGCAGCTCCCGACAGCCGTCCTACGAGCAGTACTTC
CASSSRQPSYEQYF
>15|.|TRBJ2-1|TRBV27|.
TGTGCCAGCAGTTTAGGTCGAAGCTCCTACAATGAGCAGTTCTTC
CASSLGRSSYNEQFF
>11|.|TRBJ1-1|TRBV7-2|.
TGTGCCAGCAGCTTTAACCACAGAGCTTTCTTT
CASSFNHRAFF
>14|TRBD2|TRBJ2-4|TRBV5-4|once
TGTGCCAGCAGCCAAGGACTAGCAGACCACATTCAGTACTTC
CASSQGLADHIQYF
>18|.|TRBJ2-3|TRBV11-2|.
TGTGCCAGCAGCTTAGAGATTAAGGGCTTCTCTAGCACAGATACGCAGTATTTT
CASSLEIKGFSSTDTQYF
>14|.|TRBJ2-2|TRBV5-6|once
TGTGCCAGCAGCTTCGGGGGGAACACCGGGGAGCTGTTTTTT
CASSFGGNTGELFF
>13|TRBD2|TRBJ2-3|TRBV6-5|.
TGTGCCAGCCGGGGGGGTCATGCGCTTACGCAGTATTTT
CASRGGHALTQYF
>13|.|TRBJ2-7|TRBV18|.
TGTGCCAGCACCACCCCAGGGTCCTACGAGCAGTACTTC
CASTTPGSYEQYF
>16|TRBD1|TRBJ2-2|TRBV5-1|.
TGCGCCAGCAGCTACAGGACAGGGAGGACCACCGGGGAGCTGTTTTTT
CASSYRTGRTTGELFF
>15|TRBD2|TRBJ2-3|TRBV19|.
TGTGCCAGTAGTATGGCTAGCGGGACGATCGATACGCAGTATTTT
CASSMASGTIDTQYF
>14|.|TRBJ2-2|TRBV7-2|.
TGTGCCAGCAGCCCGACAGGGAACACCGGGGAGCTGTTTTTT
CASSPTGNTGELFF
>14|TRBD2|TRBJ2-3|TRBV5-1|.
TGCGCCAGCAGCACTAGCGGGGGCACAGATACGCAGTATTTT
CASSTSGGTDTQYF